Below, 8 T cell receptor beta chains from the same sample are listed, as sequenced in a study of monozygotic twins with inflammatory bowel disease. Following a re-call of the 5' RACE reads, TCRdb has one entry per CDR3 protein and lacks DNA. This repertoire comprises 110,000 to 150,000 distinct CDR3 sequences; its ten largest clones make up 0.95% to 1.5%. The sample comprised blood. The origin of the receptors is a human donor with ulcerative colitis or Crohn's disease, or a healthy co-twin of an affected twin (not recorded which).

The chain carries TRBV25-1 and TRBJ1-3. The CDR3 is made up of 11 amino acids. Germline V gene lookup returns CDR1 MGHDK and CDR2 SYGVNS. CDR3 sequence reads: CASKVGGTIYF.

The V and J genes are TRBV12-3 or TRBV12-4 and TRBJ2-5; checking the TCRdb D call of TRBD1 is not possible without DNA. The CDR3 is 14 residues long. The chain's CDR3 is CASSSHSGLGTQYF.

The V gene is TRBV14, the J gene TRBJ2-4; absent DNA, TCRdb's TRBD1 call cannot be checked. Germline-derived CDR1 and CDR2 are SGHDN and FVKESK. The CDR3 is made up of 16 amino acids. CDR3 amino acids: CASSQGGGPAKNIQYF.

The CDR3: CASTRGETQYF. J is TRBJ2-5 and V is TRBV6-5. In germline, CDR1 is MNHEY, CDR2 SVGAGI. The CDR3 sequence is 11 residues long.

The V gene is TRBV29-1, the J gene TRBJ1-1. Germline assignment: CDR1 SQVTM and CDR2 ANQGSEA. The CDR3 totals 15 residues. This CDR3 reads CSVRGGEQANTEAFF.

The CDR3 spells CASSISGPINQPQHF. The chain couples TRBV6-1 to TRBJ1-5. The CDR3 covers 15 residues. Germline V gene sequence: CDR1 MNHNS, CDR2 SASEGT.

The chain links TRBV5-5 to TRBJ2-2; the TRBD2 assignment by TCRdb is unverifiable without DNA. The CDR3 is made up of 15 amino acids. Germline lookup yields CDR1 SGHKS and CDR2 YYEKEE (reference sequence). This CDR3 is CASSLVLVLTGELFF.

The chain couples TRBV12-3 or TRBV12-4 to TRBJ1-1; the TCRdb D gene call, TRBD1, has no DNA to confirm it. The CDR3 extends over 12 amino acids. CDR3 region: CASSLDRAGAFF.